This is a list of T cell receptor beta chains from one sample in a study of technical replicates of blood from a few donors. Some clones are missing from TCRdb's copy, which holds only in-frame ones; the method was immunoSEQ multiplex PCR. Here the sample spans some 70,000 clones, 95% to 97% being singletons. Sequencing used T cells isolated from PBMCs. The receptors stem from a human donor in good health. The CDR3 runs from the conserved cysteine through the conserved F or W. A D gene is named only where the DNA matches it firmly. Size values are once, few and many counts, or a class for expanded clones, and some rows have none.

V gene	clone size	D gene	J gene	CDR3 DNA	CDR3 protein
TRBV2	NA	TRBD1	TRBJ2-7	TGTGCCAGCAGGAACTCCGGGACAGAGTACGAGCAGTACTTC	CASRNSGTEYEQYF
TRBV18	NA	TRBD2	TRBJ2-1	TGTGCCAGCTCACCAGGGCTAGCGGGAGGAGTGCTTGAGCAGTTCTTC	CASSPGLAGGVLEQFF
TRBV9	NA	NA	TRBJ2-3	TGTGCCAGCAGCGTATTACAGGGATTAGATACGCAGTATTTT	CASSVLQGLDTQYF
TRBV7-2	NA	TRBD2	TRBJ2-7	TGTGCCAGCAGCTTAGAAGCGGGAGAGGGCTCCTACGAGCAGTACTTC	CASSLEAGEGSYEQYF
TRBV7-2	NA	NA	TRBJ2-2	TGTGCCAGCAGCTTAGCGGAGGGAAAGGGGGAGCTGTTTTTT	CASSLAEGKGELFF
TRBV6-1	NA	TRBD1	TRBJ1-1	TGTGCCAGCAGGGGGGACAGGGTATATGCTTTCTTT	CASRGDRVYAFF
TRBV7-2	NA	NA	TRBJ2-3	TGTGCCAGCAGCTCAAGAGCGGTTAGGAGCACAGATACGCAGTATTTT	CASSSRAVRSTDTQYF
TRBV6-1	NA	TRBD1	TRBJ1-5	TGTGCCAGCGGAGGACAGGGGGTTAGCAATCAGCCCCAGCATTTT	CASGGQGVSNQPQHF
TRBV1	NA	NA	TRBJ2-7	TGCACCAGCAGCGAGACAGGGGAATACGAGCAGTACTTC	CTSSETGEYEQYF
TRBV28	few	TRBD1	TRBJ1-1	TGTGCCAGCAGGGTACAGGGGAGTGTAGCTGAAGCTTTCTTT	CASRVQGSVAEAFF
TRBV7-2	NA	TRBD1	TRBJ2-7	TGTGCCAGCAGCCGAAGGGGACAGGGGCCCTCCTACGAGCAGTACTTC	CASSRRGQGPSYEQYF
TRBV18	NA	TRBD1	TRBJ2-7	TGTGCCAGCTCAAAAGGACAGGGCTACGAGCAGTACTTC	CASSKGQGYEQYF
TRBV28	NA	NA	TRBJ2-7	TGTGCCAGCAGTTTAAGGGCAGGGGGGTCCCACGAGCAGTACTTC	CASSLRAGGSHEQYF
TRBV5-4	NA	TRBD2	TRBJ2-1	TGTGCCAGCAGCTCACTAAGCGGGAGTGGTTACAATGAGCAGTTCTTC	CASSSLSGSGYNEQFF
TRBV13	NA	TRBD1	TRBJ1-1	TGTGCCAGCGGACAGGCCGAGGAGTTAACTGAAGCTTTCTTT	CASGQAEELTEAFF
TRBV19	NA	NA	TRBJ1-1	TGTGCCAGTAGTAACAGGGAGGGGAACACTGAAGCTTTCTTT	CASSNREGNTEAFF
TRBV5-1	once	TRBD1	TRBJ1-1	TGCGCCAGCAGCCAAAGAATGACTAACAGGGGAGACACTGAAGCTTTCTTT	CASSQRMTNRGDTEAFF
TRBV7-2	NA	TRBD2	TRBJ2-3	TGTGCCAGCAGCTTGCTAGCGGAACGCACAGATACGCAGTATTTT	CASSLLAERTDTQYF
TRBV18	NA	TRBD2	TRBJ2-5	TGTGCCAGCTCACCACGTCGGCTAGCGGAGAGCCAAGAGACCCAGTACTTC	CASSPRRLAESQETQYF
TRBV28	NA	NA	TRBJ1-2	TGTGCCAGCAGTTTCCCCATTGATGGCTACACCTTC	CASSFPIDGYTF
TRBV6-1	NA	NA	TRBJ1-5	TGTGCCAGCAGTGAACCAGGGCGGCCCCAGCATTTT	CASSEPGRPQHF
TRBV27	NA	NA	TRBJ2-4	TGTGCCAGCAGCCGAGGAACTCTTCAGTACTTC	CASSRGTLQYF
TRBV7-9	NA	TRBD1	TRBJ1-1	TGTGCCAGCAGCGTAAACAGGGGGACCTCGGACACTGAAGCTTTCTTT	CASSVNRGTSDTEAFF
TRBV5-1	NA	NA	TRBJ2-7	TGCGCCAGCAGCTTGGCCTCGGTGTCCTACGAGCAGTACTTC	CASSLASVSYEQYF
TRBV5-1	NA	TRBD1	TRBJ2-5	TGCGCCAGCAGCTTGTTTCCCCGGGACAGGGAGCTCCAAGAGACCCAGTACTTC	CASSLFPRDRELQETQYF
TRBV7-6	NA	NA	TRBJ1-4	TGTGCCAGCAGCTACCGGGACGCGGGGGAAAAACTGTTTTTT	CASSYRDAGEKLFF
TRBV9	NA	NA	TRBJ2-7	TGTGCCAGCAGCCAGGGCGCCCATGGCTACGAGCAGTACTTC	CASSQGAHGYEQYF
TRBV18	NA	NA	TRBJ2-1	TGTGCCAGCTCACCGACTTACCTAGCACAAAAAGGCTACAATGAGCAGTTCTTC	CASSPTYLAQKGYNEQFF
TRBV21-1	NA	NA	TRBJ1-2	TGTGCCAGCAGCGCTGAACAGGGGGAGAATCGCGGCTACACCTTC	CASSAEQGENRGYTF
TRBV10-3	NA	TRBD2	TRBJ2-1	TGTGCCATCAGTGGACTAGCGGGAGAGAATGAGCAGTTCTTC	CAISGLAGENEQFF
TRBV6-1	NA	TRBD1	TRBJ1-4	TGTGCCAGCAGTGAAGGGACAGGGGTAGGGGAAAAACTGTTTTTT	CASSEGTGVGEKLFF
TRBV13	once	NA	TRBJ2-2	TGTGCCAGCAGCAGGAGAGACACCGGGGAGCTGTTTTTT	CASSRRDTGELFF
TRBV6-1	NA	NA	TRBJ1-2	TGTGCCAGCAGTGAATTCCACAGGAGAGCTAACTATGGCTACACCTTC	CASSEFHRRANYGYTF
TRBV9	NA	TRBD2	TRBJ2-3	TGTGCCAGCAGCTTGGGGGCGGGGGGGAGCACAGATACGCAGTATTTT	CASSLGAGGSTDTQYF
TRBV7-8	NA	TRBD2	TRBJ2-7	TGTGCCAGCAGCTTGGGCGGGAGCCTCACCTACGAGCAGTACTTC	CASSLGGSLTYEQYF
TRBV5-1	NA	TRBD2	TRBJ2-1	TGCGCCAGCAGCTTGACTAGCGGCGCCCGATCCTACAATGAGCAGTTCTTC	CASSLTSGARSYNEQFF
TRBV11-3	NA	TRBD2	TRBJ2-3	TGTGCCAGCAGCTTAGGTAGCGGGAGCTCTCGAGATACGCAGTATTTT	CASSLGSGSSRDTQYF
TRBV6-1	NA	NA	TRBJ2-7	TGTGCCAGCAGTATACCAGGGTACGAGCAGTACTTC	CASSIPGYEQYF
TRBV15	NA	NA	TRBJ2-7	TGTGCCACCAGCAGAGGTCAGGGTTGGGACGAGCAGTACTTC	CATSRGQGWDEQYF
TRBV10-3	once	NA	TRBJ1-2	TGTGCCATCAGTGGAGGAGATGGCTACACCTTC	CAISGGDGYTF
TRBV30	NA	TRBD2	TRBJ2-4	TGTGCCTGGGGGGGAGGGAGGGGAAAAAACATTCAGTACTTC	CAWGGGRGKNIQYF
TRBV11-3	NA	NA	TRBJ2-3	TGTGCCAGCAGCCAAGGGGGGGCTAGCACAGATACGCAGTATTTT	CASSQGGASTDTQYF
TRBV27	NA	NA	TRBJ1-1	TGTGCCAGCAGGCAACAGGGTTGGACTGAAGCTTTCTTT	CASRQQGWTEAFF
TRBV7-7	NA	TRBD2	TRBJ2-1	TGTGCCAGCAGCGAGAGCGGGAGGGCCTACAATGAGCAGTTCTTC	CASSESGRAYNEQFF
TRBV5-4	NA	TRBD2	TRBJ2-3	TGTGCCAGCAGCTTGGTGGGGATAGCGGGAGGGAGTGGGGATACGCAGTATTTT	CASSLVGIAGGSGDTQYF
TRBV6-4	NA	TRBD2	TRBJ2-3	TGTGCCAGCAGCGAGACTAGCGGGGGCACAGATACGCAGTATTTT	CASSETSGGTDTQYF
TRBV6-5	NA	NA	TRBJ2-1	TGTGCCAGCAGTCCACAAATAAACAATGAGCAGTTCTTC	CASSPQINNEQFF
TRBV10-2	NA	NA	TRBJ1-1	TGCGCCAGCAGGGTGGACAGACAAGCTTTCTTT	CASRVDRQAFF
TRBV11-2	NA	TRBD1	TRBJ1-2	TGTGCCAGCAGCGCCACCGGGACAGGGGGCAGAAGGGGCTACACCTTC	CASSATGTGGRRGYTF
TRBV2	NA	NA	TRBJ1-1	TGTGCCAGCAGTGGGCAGGGACAAAGGACTGAAGCTTTCTTT	CASSGQGQRTEAFF
TRBV28	NA	NA	TRBJ2-3	TGTGCCAGCAGTTCCCCGAAAGGGGGCACAGATACGCAGTATTTT	CASSSPKGGTDTQYF
TRBV7-2	NA	NA	TRBJ2-1	TGTGCCAGCAGCTTGGAGGGGGCTTATGAGCAGTTCTTC	CASSLEGAYEQFF
TRBV5-1	NA	TRBD2	TRBJ2-3	TGCGCCAGCAGCTTGACTAGCGGGAGGGAAGCAGATACGCAGTATTTT	CASSLTSGREADTQYF
TRBV5-1	few	TRBD2	TRBJ2-1	TGCGCCAGCAGCGTTTCTACGGTCAGCGGGGGAAATGAGCAGTTCTTC	CASSVSTVSGGNEQFF
TRBV30	NA	TRBD1	TRBJ2-7	TGTGCCTGGAGTCTACTTGACAGGGTGAGGGACGAGCAGTACTTC	CAWSLLDRVRDEQYF
TRBV7-7	NA	TRBD2	TRBJ2-7	TGTGCTAGCAGCTTAGCGACACCGGGACTAAGCTCCTACGAGCAGTACTTC	CASSLATPGLSSYEQYF
TRBV29-1	NA	NA	TRBJ1-1	TGCAGCGTTGAAGGAGTCTGGCAGGGGTGGACTGAAGCTTTCTTT	CSVEGVWQGWTEAFF
TRBV10-3	NA	TRBD1	TRBJ1-3	TGTGCCATCAGTAACAGGGGAGACGGAAACACCATATATTTT	CAISNRGDGNTIYF
TRBV18	NA	TRBD2	TRBJ2-3	TGTGCCAGCTCACGTAGCGGGACACCGCAGACAGATACGCAGTATTTT	CASSRSGTPQTDTQYF